The clone carrying this TCR beta chain was seen more than once but under ten times. As yet, its antigen is unknown. This CDR3 contains 16 residues. Germline V gene sequence: CDR1 SGHRS, CDR2 YFSETQ. V trimming: 1 base; J trimming: 6 bases; junction bases outside the gene matches: 10. The data belong to a study of T-cell memory formation after mild COVID-19. Study-level background: Clustering of TCRs was largely donor specific.

Study-wide points: For contracting clones, CD4+ ones sat mainly in CM and EM, CD8+ in EMRA.

TCRdb ran MiXCR on the 5' RACE reads and lists one entry per CDR3 protein. The data contain around 300,000 distinct CDR3 sequences, over 10% of them seen just once; the ten biggest clones take up over 20%. The genes are TRBV5-1 and TRBJ1-2; the match to TRBD1 covers 9 bases. This TCR was sampled from a man in his late teens or twenties who had mild COVID-19 (a few samples of this study predate the infection). Cell type and time point are not known. The material sequenced was PBMCs or a T cell subset sorted from them (not recorded which). The CDR3 nucleotides read TGCGCCAGCAGCTTGTTGGGGACAGGGAGTTTCGATGGCTACACCTTC. Encoded protein: CASSLLGTGSFDGYTF.